These T cell receptor beta chains were read from a single sample in a study of cytomegalovirus exposure and HLA in healthy donors. Profiled with immunoSEQ multiplex PCR; TCRdb holds only in-frame clones, not every one. Among some 60,000 clones listed, 90% to 96% were seen once. Sequenced material: PBMCs. The receptor set was obtained from a man aged 18 to 30 in good health and CMV-seronegative. Both conserved end residues are part of each CDR3. Fields, in order: clone size, V gene, J gene, D gene, CDR3 protein, CDR3 DNA. The D gene is left open where the match is weak. The size of a clone is reported for some rows only, either as once, few or many, or as a class for expanded clones.

clone_size: NA
v_call: TRBV5-1
j_call: TRBJ2-7
d_call: NA
cdr3_aa: CASSSTDGGEQYF
cdr3_nt: TGCGCCAGCAGCTCAACAGACGGCGGGGAGCAGTACTTC

clone_size: NA
v_call: TRBV7-2
j_call: TRBJ2-7
d_call: NA
cdr3_aa: CASSLYAGSGLEQYF
cdr3_nt: TGTGCCAGCAGCTTGTATGCCGGCTCGGGGTTGGAGCAGTACTTC

clone_size: NA
v_call: TRBV28
j_call: TRBJ1-6
d_call: NA
cdr3_aa: CASTLITGNSPLHF
cdr3_nt: TGTGCCAGCACCCTCATAACGGGGAATTCACCCCTCCACTTT

clone_size: NA
v_call: TRBV4-1
j_call: TRBJ1-1
d_call: TRBD1
cdr3_aa: CASSHPGQVRSEAFF
cdr3_nt: TGCGCCAGCAGCCACCCGGGACAGGTACGGTCTGAAGCTTTCTTT

clone_size: NA
v_call: TRBV5-4
j_call: TRBJ2-1
d_call: TRBD1
cdr3_aa: CASSFRQGAPSTEQFF
cdr3_nt: TGTGCCAGCAGCTTCAGACAGGGGGCCCCCAGTACTGAGCAGTTCTTC

clone_size: NA
v_call: TRBV10-3
j_call: TRBJ1-1
d_call: NA
cdr3_aa: CAIKMDSMNTEAFF
cdr3_nt: TGTGCCATCAAGATGGACAGCATGAACACTGAAGCTTTCTTT

clone_size: NA
v_call: TRBV5-4
j_call: TRBJ2-7
d_call: TRBD2
cdr3_aa: CASSPRTSGRTEQYF
cdr3_nt: TGTGCCAGTTCTCCCAGAACTAGCGGGAGAACCGAGCAGTACTTC

clone_size: NA
v_call: TRBV19
j_call: TRBJ2-2
d_call: NA
cdr3_aa: CASSIVLGANTGELFF
cdr3_nt: TGTGCCAGTAGTATAGTACTAGGAGCGAACACCGGGGAGCTGTTTTTT

clone_size: NA
v_call: TRBV28
j_call: TRBJ1-5
d_call: TRBD1
cdr3_aa: CASSHRANRGSNQPQHF
cdr3_nt: TGTGCCAGCAGTCACCGGGCCAACAGGGGTAGCAATCAGCCCCAGCATTTT

clone_size: once
v_call: TRBV28
j_call: TRBJ2-1
d_call: NA
cdr3_aa: CASTHRGVGGYNEQFF
cdr3_nt: TGTGCCAGCACCCACCGTGGGGTGGGGGGATACAATGAGCAGTTCTTC

clone_size: NA
v_call: TRBV7-2
j_call: TRBJ1-4
d_call: TRBD1
cdr3_aa: CASSYERLTGGGNEKLFF
cdr3_nt: TGTGCCAGCAGCTACGAACGTCTTACAGGGGGCGGAAATGAAAAACTGTTTTTT

clone_size: NA
v_call: TRBV2
j_call: TRBJ2-7
d_call: NA
cdr3_aa: CASSNPTGGPSYEQYF
cdr3_nt: TGTGCCAGCAGTAACCCCACCGGAGGGCCCTCCTACGAGCAGTACTTC

clone_size: NA
v_call: TRBV5-1
j_call: TRBJ2-1
d_call: NA
cdr3_aa: CASSLGFGYNEQFF
cdr3_nt: TGCGCCAGCAGCTTGGGATTCGGGTACAATGAGCAGTTCTTC

clone_size: NA
v_call: TRBV13
j_call: TRBJ2-7
d_call: TRBD2
cdr3_aa: CASSLGVRESSYEQYF
cdr3_nt: TGTGCCAGCAGCTTAGGGGTGCGGGAGAGTTCCTACGAGCAGTACTTC

clone_size: NA
v_call: TRBV6-1
j_call: TRBJ1-4
d_call: NA
cdr3_aa: CASSFSPTNEKLFF
cdr3_nt: TGTGCCAGCAGTTTCTCCCCAACTAATGAAAAACTGTTTTTT

clone_size: NA
v_call: TRBV5-4
j_call: TRBJ2-7
d_call: TRBD2
cdr3_aa: CASSTTEGSGGYYEQYF
cdr3_nt: TGTGCCAGCAGCACCACCGAGGGGAGCGGGGGCTACTACGAGCAGTACTTC

clone_size: NA
v_call: TRBV6-1
j_call: TRBJ1-4
d_call: TRBD1
cdr3_aa: CASRTGFEKLFF
cdr3_nt: TGTGCCAGCCGGACAGGGTTTGAAAAACTGTTTTTT

clone_size: NA
v_call: TRBV11-2
j_call: TRBJ2-1
d_call: TRBD2
cdr3_aa: CASSLELAGRNEQFF
cdr3_nt: TGTGCCAGCAGCTTAGAACTAGCGGGAAGGAATGAGCAGTTCTTC

clone_size: NA
v_call: TRBV20-1
j_call: TRBJ2-2
d_call: NA
cdr3_aa: CSARGQSELFF
cdr3_nt: TGCAGTGCTAGAGGACAGTCGGAGCTGTTTTTT

clone_size: once
v_call: TRBV19
j_call: TRBJ2-7
d_call: NA
cdr3_aa: CASSGASYEQYF
cdr3_nt: TGTGCCAGTAGCGGTGCCTCCTACGAGCAGTACTTC

clone_size: NA
v_call: TRBV5-6
j_call: TRBJ2-7
d_call: NA
cdr3_aa: CATQKQATYEQYF
cdr3_nt: TGTGCCACCCAAAAGCAGGCAACCTACGAGCAGTACTTC

clone_size: NA
v_call: TRBV6-1
j_call: TRBJ2-6
d_call: TRBD1
cdr3_aa: CASSERDRAGANVLTF
cdr3_nt: TGTGCCAGCAGTGAGCGTGACAGGGCTGGGGCCAACGTCCTGACTTTC

clone_size: NA
v_call: TRBV27
j_call: TRBJ2-7
d_call: NA
cdr3_aa: CASSPGYEQYF
cdr3_nt: TGTGCCAGCAGTCCCGGCTACGAGCAGTACTTC

clone_size: once
v_call: TRBV9
j_call: TRBJ2-2
d_call: NA
cdr3_aa: CASSETGLAAGELFF
cdr3_nt: TGTGCCAGCAGCGAGACGGGACTGGCGGCCGGGGAGCTGTTTTTT

clone_size: NA
v_call: TRBV6-5
j_call: TRBJ2-5
d_call: NA
cdr3_aa: CASSYVLGQETQYF
cdr3_nt: TGTGCCAGCAGTTACGTTCTGGGGCAGGAGACCCAGTACTTC

clone_size: NA
v_call: TRBV5-8
j_call: TRBJ1-5
d_call: NA
cdr3_aa: CASTPGVRSNQPQHF
cdr3_nt: TGTGCCAGCACCCCAGGGGTAAGAAGCAATCAGCCCCAGCATTTT

clone_size: once
v_call: TRBV6-1
j_call: TRBJ2-4
d_call: TRBD2
cdr3_aa: CASSDLPSGTLAKNIQYF
cdr3_nt: TGTGCCAGCAGTGATTTGCCTAGCGGAACTCTAGCCAAAAACATTCAGTACTTC

clone_size: NA
v_call: TRBV28
j_call: TRBJ1-5
d_call: NA
cdr3_aa: CASSTTEQPQHF
cdr3_nt: TGTGCCAGCAGTACGACGGAGCAGCCCCAGCATTTT

clone_size: NA
v_call: TRBV9
j_call: TRBJ1-3
d_call: NA
cdr3_aa: CASSVDSGPRNTIYF
cdr3_nt: TGTGCCAGCAGCGTAGACTCGGGTCCGAGAAACACCATATATTTT

clone_size: NA
v_call: TRBV7-3
j_call: TRBJ2-1
d_call: TRBD2
cdr3_aa: CASSLKGGDLGGNEQFF
cdr3_nt: TGTGCCAGCAGCTTAAAGGGAGGGGACTTGGGAGGAAATGAGCAGTTCTTC

clone_size: NA
v_call: TRBV5-1
j_call: TRBJ2-7
d_call: TRBD1
cdr3_aa: CASSLGYGQGSYEQYF
cdr3_nt: TGCGCCAGCAGCTTGGGGTACGGACAGGGCTCCTACGAGCAGTACTTC

clone_size: NA
v_call: TRBV5-4
j_call: TRBJ2-3
d_call: TRBD1
cdr3_aa: CASSSGQRTDTQYF
cdr3_nt: TGTGCCAGCAGCTCGGGACAGCGCACAGATACGCAGTATTTT

clone_size: NA
v_call: TRBV18
j_call: TRBJ2-1
d_call: NA
cdr3_aa: CASSPPSQGHAGEQFF
cdr3_nt: TGTGCCAGCTCACCACCCTCGCAGGGGCACGCGGGTGAGCAGTTCTTC

clone_size: NA
v_call: TRBV20-1
j_call: TRBJ2-5
d_call: NA
cdr3_aa: CSADRGETQYF
cdr3_nt: TGCAGTGCTGACCGGGGGGAGACCCAGTACTTC

clone_size: NA
v_call: TRBV28
j_call: TRBJ2-3
d_call: NA
cdr3_aa: CASSTYTDTQYF
cdr3_nt: TGTGCCAGCAGCACCTATACAGATACGCAGTATTTT

clone_size: once
v_call: TRBV19
j_call: TRBJ2-1
d_call: NA
cdr3_aa: CASSISGAYNEQFF
cdr3_nt: TGTGCCAGTAGTATATCAGGGGCCTACAATGAGCAGTTCTTC

clone_size: NA
v_call: TRBV2
j_call: TRBJ1-1
d_call: NA
cdr3_aa: CASSVQENTEAFF
cdr3_nt: TGTGCCAGCAGTGTCCAGGAGAACACTGAAGCTTTCTTT

clone_size: once
v_call: TRBV6-5
j_call: TRBJ2-7
d_call: TRBD2
cdr3_aa: CASSYFSGSYEQYF
cdr3_nt: TGTGCCAGCAGTTACTTTAGCGGGAGCTACGAGCAGTACTTC

clone_size: NA
v_call: TRBV29-1
j_call: TRBJ2-4
d_call: NA
cdr3_aa: CSVEVPTENIQYF
cdr3_nt: TGCAGCGTTGAAGTGCCTACAGAAAATATTCAGTACTTC

clone_size: NA
v_call: TRBV2
j_call: TRBJ2-5
d_call: NA
cdr3_aa: CASSDLPGAETQYF
cdr3_nt: TGTGCCAGCAGTGATCTTCCGGGAGCCGAGACCCAGTACTTC

clone_size: NA
v_call: TRBV29-1
j_call: TRBJ2-1
d_call: TRBD2
cdr3_aa: CSVVTSGTYNEQFF
cdr3_nt: TGCAGCGTTGTAACTAGCGGGACCTACAATGAGCAGTTCTTC

clone_size: NA
v_call: TRBV19
j_call: TRBJ2-6
d_call: TRBD1
cdr3_aa: CASSLGTGGSGANVLTF
cdr3_nt: TGTGCCAGTAGTCTAGGGACAGGGGGCTCTGGGGCCAACGTCCTGACTTTC

clone_size: NA
v_call: TRBV15
j_call: TRBJ2-5
d_call: TRBD2
cdr3_aa: CATSGSTGRGKTQYF
cdr3_nt: TGTGCCACCAGCGGAAGTACCGGGAGGGGGAAGACCCAGTACTTC

clone_size: NA
v_call: TRBV27
j_call: TRBJ2-3
d_call: TRBD2
cdr3_aa: CASRGLAGGGGTDTQYF
cdr3_nt: TGTGCCAGCCGCGGACTAGCGGGAGGTGGGGGCACAGATACGCAGTATTTT

clone_size: NA
v_call: TRBV30
j_call: TRBJ1-3
d_call: NA
cdr3_aa: CAWGVGASGNTIYF
cdr3_nt: TGTGCCTGGGGGGTAGGGGCCTCTGGAAACACCATATATTTT

clone_size: once
v_call: TRBV28
j_call: TRBJ2-3
d_call: NA
cdr3_aa: CASKRGIADTQYF
cdr3_nt: TGTGCCAGCAAGAGGGGGATCGCAGATACGCAGTATTTT

clone_size: NA
v_call: TRBV2
j_call: TRBJ2-1
d_call: TRBD2
cdr3_aa: CASSLTPRVAGDSYNEQFF
cdr3_nt: TGTGCCAGCAGTCTAACTCCGCGAGTGGCGGGAGACTCCTACAATGAGCAGTTCTTC

clone_size: NA
v_call: TRBV19
j_call: TRBJ1-2
d_call: NA
cdr3_aa: CASRRPGQPTNYGYTF
cdr3_nt: TGTGCCAGTAGAAGACCCGGACAGCCGACTAACTATGGCTACACCTTC

clone_size: NA
v_call: TRBV19
j_call: TRBJ1-1
d_call: NA
cdr3_aa: CASSMVGQQKGAFF
cdr3_nt: TGTGCCAGTAGTATGGTTGGACAGCAAAAAGGAGCTTTCTTT

clone_size: NA
v_call: TRBV9
j_call: TRBJ2-3
d_call: TRBD2
cdr3_aa: CASSPSGSPGDTQYF
cdr3_nt: TGTGCCAGCAGTCCTAGCGGTTCCCCGGGGGATACGCAGTATTTT

clone_size: NA
v_call: TRBV5-4
j_call: TRBJ2-7
d_call: NA
cdr3_aa: CASRSDSSAYEQYF
cdr3_nt: TGTGCCAGCAGATCGGACAGCTCAGCCTACGAGCAGTACTTC

clone_size: NA
v_call: TRBV7-2
j_call: TRBJ1-5
d_call: NA
cdr3_aa: CASSPRGANQPQHF
cdr3_nt: TGTGCCAGCAGCCCCCGGGGAGCCAATCAGCCCCAGCATTTT

clone_size: NA
v_call: TRBV5-1
j_call: TRBJ2-2
d_call: NA
cdr3_aa: CASSLVSGQGLDTGELFF
cdr3_nt: TGCGCCAGCAGCTTGGTGTCTGGGCAGGGGTTGGACACCGGGGAGCTGTTTTTT

clone_size: NA
v_call: TRBV27
j_call: TRBJ1-4
d_call: TRBD1
cdr3_aa: CASSNRGLYEKLFF
cdr3_nt: TGTGCCAGCAGTAACAGGGGGTTATATGAAAAACTGTTTTTT

clone_size: once
v_call: TRBV27
j_call: TRBJ2-1
d_call: NA
cdr3_aa: CATRGEGGGQFF
cdr3_nt: TGTGCCACCCGGGGAGAGGGAGGCGGGCAGTTCTTC

clone_size: NA
v_call: TRBV4-1
j_call: TRBJ2-7
d_call: NA
cdr3_aa: CASSQEEEEQYF
cdr3_nt: TGCGCCAGCAGCCAAGAGGAGGAGGAGCAGTACTTC

clone_size: NA
v_call: TRBV27
j_call: TRBJ2-5
d_call: TRBD2
cdr3_aa: CASSSLAVQETQYF
cdr3_nt: TGTGCCAGCAGCAGTCTAGCGGTTCAAGAGACCCAGTACTTC

clone_size: NA
v_call: TRBV15
j_call: TRBJ2-1
d_call: TRBD2
cdr3_aa: CATGSGLAGGPNEQFF
cdr3_nt: TGTGCCACCGGATCGGGACTAGCGGGAGGGCCTAATGAGCAGTTCTTC

clone_size: once
v_call: TRBV7-9
j_call: TRBJ1-1
d_call: NA
cdr3_aa: CASSFGGIVNTEAFF
cdr3_nt: TGTGCCAGCAGCTTCGGGGGGATTGTGAACACTGAAGCTTTCTTT